Shown below are 17 T cell receptor beta chains from a single sample sequenced in a study of identical twins. TCRdb analysed the 5' RACE reads with MiXCR anew, one entry per CDR3 protein. The repertoire holds a few hundred thousand distinct CDR3 sequences, with approximately 12% as singletons. A further study also used this sample, focusing on yellow fever vaccine responses in identical twins.

Sample: memory (CD45RO+) T cells sorted from blood. The receptors were gathered from a woman aged 18-29 years in good health.

This clonotype was detected many times. J is TRBJ1-2 and V is TRBV25-1; 11 nucleotides match TRBD1. The CDR3 has 15 residues. After removal of 7 bases from V and 8 bases from J, the junction contained 12 bases not matched to a gene. Germline V lookup: CDR1 MGHDK, CDR2 SYGVNS. The CDR3 reads CASTTGGTGGGGYTF. In DNA, the CDR3 is TGTGCCAGCACCACGGGGGGGACAGGGGGAGGAGGCTACACCTTC.

The chain links TRBV6-2 or TRBV6-3 to TRBJ1-3, with no clear D. Germline V gives CDR1 MNHEY, CDR2 SVGEGT. V was clipped by 10 bases and J by 0 bases, with 13 bases between them. CDR3 length: 14 amino acids. CDR3 nucleotides: TGTGCCACCGTAGACGTGAGCTCTGGAAACACCATATATTTT. The encoded protein is CATVDVSSGNTIYF.

This chain links TRBV5-6 with TRBJ2-3; D is perhaps TRBD2 (5 bases). The CDR3 has 15 residues. The germline V and J ends were trimmed by 0 bases and 3 bases, with 11 bases remaining between them. Germline V gene sequence: CDR1 SGHDT, CDR2 YYEEEE. Here the CDR3 reads CASSLASGITDTQYF. The CDR3 DNA sequence: TGTGCCAGCAGCTTGGCCAGCGGCATTACAGATACGCAGTATTTT.

V gene TRBV9 combines with J gene TRBJ2-7; 8 bases are shared with TRBD2. The V and J ends lost 0 bases and 3 bases, in that order; junction bases with no gene match: 2. Germline CDR1 SGDLS, CDR2 YYNGEE. CDR3 length: 14 amino acids. In DNA, the CDR3 is TGTGCCAGCAGCGTAGCTAGCGGGCACTACGAGCAGTACTTC. Translating it yields CASSVASGHYEQYF.

There are a few counts of this clonotype. Relative to the germline gene, one junction end is altered; a read error may explain this. The J gene is TRBJ2-3, the V gene TRBV2; 7 nucleotides agree with TRBD1. The CDR3 has 16 amino acids. Germline assignment: CDR1 SNHLY and CDR2 FYNNEI. CDR3 DNA sequence: TGCGCCAGCAGTGAAACGGGACAGTCCAGCACAGATACGCAGTATTTT. It is translated as CASSETGQSSTDTQYF.

J is TRBJ2-1 and V is TRBV7-9, with TRBD1 as a possible D gene (5 bases). Germline CDR1 is SEHNR and CDR2 is FQNEAQ (reference sequence). Trimming stripped 6 bases from V and 5 bases from J, with 17 bases between. The CDR3 runs 15 residues. The CDR3 DNA is TGTGCCAGCAGTGAACAAGGGGCGTTGAACAATGAGCAGTTCTTC. Translated, it gives CASSEQGALNNEQFF.

V gene TRBV28 combines with J gene TRBJ2-3; 7 bases line up with TRBD1. This CDR3 has 15 residues. CDR1 and CDR2 (germline): MDHEN, SYDVKM. The junction had 6 bases not matched to a gene; V was cut back by 5 bases and J by 1 base. The CDR3 DNA reads as TGTGCCAGCAGTCCAACCGGACAGGGCACAGATACGCAGTATTTT. This sequence encodes CASSPTGQGTDTQYF.

This clonotype turned up a few times. V gene TRBV5-1 combines with J gene TRBJ1-6; D unclear. The length of the CDR3 is 15 residues. Trimming pared 1 base from V and 6 bases from J, leaving 11 bases between. Looked up from germline, CDR1 is SGHRS and CDR2 is YFSETQ. CDR3 loop: CASSLLPGSNSPLHF. In DNA form, the CDR3 reads TGCGCCAGCAGCTTGTTGCCAGGCTCTAATTCACCCCTCCACTTT.

This chain uses TRBV5-1 with TRBJ2-7, with 8 nucleotides matching TRBD2. The CDR3 is made up of 16 amino acids. V gave up 1 base and J gave up 2 bases; unmatched junction bases: 8. Germline V lookup: CDR1 SGHRS, CDR2 YFSETQ. CDR3 DNA sequence: TGCGCCAGCAGCTTGTTGGGCGGGGGGCCAACCTACGAGCAGTACTTC. As protein: CASSLLGGGPTYEQYF. The full variable domain, rest sourced from reference TRBV5-1 and TRBJ2-7, is KAGVTQTPRYLIKTRGQQVTLSCSPISGHRSVSWYQQTPGQGLQFLFEYFSETQRNKGNFPGRFSGRQFSNSRSEMNVSTLELGDSALYLCASSLLGGGPTYEQYFGPGTRLTVT.

The table lists this clonotype with a few counts. The rearrangement links TRBV20-1 to TRBJ2-7; a weak D match, TRBD1 (6 bases). Per the germline V gene, CDR1 is DFQATT and CDR2 is SNEGSKA (reference sequence). The CDR3 runs 13 residues. V was pared by 2 bases and J by 5 bases, with 13 bases between. The CDR3 coding sequence is TGCAGTGCTAGACGTCAGGGGATGGACGAGCAGTACTTC. Its protein is CSARRQGMDEQYF.

J is TRBJ2-3 and V is TRBV7-6, with 11 bases aligning to TRBD2. The J segment lost 4 bases and the V segment lost 1 base, leaving 4 bases of the junction unmatched. The CDR3 extends over 16 amino acids. CDR1 is SGHVS and CDR2 is FNYEAQ in the germline V gene. The DNA for the CDR3 is TGTGCCAGCAGCTTAGGACTAGCGGGGAATGCAGATACGCAGTATTTT. As protein: CASSLGLAGNADTQYF. The full variable domain, completed using reference TRBV7-6 and TRBJ2-3, is GAGVSQSPRYKVTKRGQDVALRCDPISGHVSLYWYRQALGQGPEFLTYFNYEAQQDKSGLPNDRFSAERPEGSISTLTIQRTEQRDSAMYRCASSLGLAGNADTQYFGPGTRLTVL.

This clonotype was observed a few times. The chain couples TRBV6-5 to TRBJ2-3, with D possibly matching TRBD1 (6 bases). Trimming left V 2 bases short and J 4 bases short, with 13 bases between. The CDR3 is made up of 15 amino acids. The germline V gene encodes CDR1 MNHEY and CDR2 SVGAGI. CDR3 in amino acids: CASSYDRPPADTQYF. CDR3 sequence (DNA): TGTGCCAGCAGTTACGACAGGCCCCCCGCAGATACGCAGTATTTT.

This clonotype was recorded many times. The V and J genes are TRBV7-9 and TRBJ2-1; D gene ambiguous. This CDR3 is 12 amino acids long. In germline, CDR1 is SEHNR, CDR2 FQNEAQ (reference sequence). The V gene lost 5 bases and the J gene lost 0 bases, with 2 bases spanning the gap. Here the CDR3 reads CASSPSYNEQFF. CDR3 sequence (DNA): TGTGCCAGCAGCCCCTCCTACAATGAGCAGTTCTTC.

This clonotype was picked up a small number of times. The chain is built from TRBV12-3 or TRBV12-4 and TRBJ1-1, with 7 bases aligning to TRBD1. V shed 5 bases, J shed 7 bases, and the junction held 4 bases outside the gene matches. The CDR3 spans 12 residues. CDR3 sequence (DNA): TGTGCCAGCAGTACCCGACAGGGTGAAGCTTTCTTT. It is translated as CASSTRQGEAFF.

The V gene is TRBV3-1, the J gene TRBJ2-3, with a weak D call TRBD2 (6 bases). The CDR3 has 14 residues. V gave up 3 bases and J gave up 5 bases, with 12 bases separating them. The germline V gene has CDR1 LGHDT and CDR2 YNNKEL (reference sequence). This CDR3 is CASSQEGLRDTQYF. DNA for the CDR3: TGTGCCAGCAGCCAGGAGGGACTTCGAGATACGCAGTATTTT.

The chain has TRBV6-5 and TRBJ2-7, with D possibly matching TRBD2 (6 bases). CDR3 length equals 15 residues. V dropped 5 bases and J dropped 4 bases, with 18 bases sitting between them. Per germline, CDR1 MNHEY and CDR2 SVGAGI. CDR3 coding DNA: TGTGCCAGCAGTATCCTCGGGAGACGGGTTTACGAGCAGTACTTC. It is translated as CASSILGRRVYEQYF.

The CDR3 loop reads CASGDRDYGNQPQHF. Here the CDR3 DNA reads TGTGCCAGCGGGGACAGGGACTATGGCAATCAGCCCCAGCATTTT. The chain links TRBV6-1 to TRBJ1-5; 9 nucleotides agree with TRBD1. This CDR3 has 15 amino acids. The J segment lost 2 bases and the V segment lost 8 bases, leaving 7 bases of the junction unmatched. Germline V lookup: CDR1 MNHNS, CDR2 SASEGT.